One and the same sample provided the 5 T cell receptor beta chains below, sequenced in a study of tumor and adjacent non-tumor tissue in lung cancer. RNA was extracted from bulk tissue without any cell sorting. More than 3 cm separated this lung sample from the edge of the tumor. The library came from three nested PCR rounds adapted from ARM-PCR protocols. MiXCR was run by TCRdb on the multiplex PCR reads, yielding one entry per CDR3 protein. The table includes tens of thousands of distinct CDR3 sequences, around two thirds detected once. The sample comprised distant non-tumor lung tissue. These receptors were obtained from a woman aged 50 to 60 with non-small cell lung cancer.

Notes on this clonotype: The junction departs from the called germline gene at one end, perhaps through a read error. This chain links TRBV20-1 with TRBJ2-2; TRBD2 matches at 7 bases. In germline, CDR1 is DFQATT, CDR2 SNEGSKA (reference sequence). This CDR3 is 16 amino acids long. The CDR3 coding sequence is TGCGGTGCTAGAGACCCGGGGAGGGTGAACACCGGGGAGCTGTTTTTT. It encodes CGARDPGRVNTGELFF.

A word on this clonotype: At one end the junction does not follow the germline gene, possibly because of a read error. The CDR3 DNA reads TGTGCCAGCAGCTTAACCGGGAACACCGAAGCTTTCTTT. This gives the protein CASSLTGNTEAFF. This chain connects TRBV7-3 to TRBJ1-1; D is undetermined. CDR1 is SGHTA, CDR2 FQGTGA, per germline. CDR3 size: 13 residues. Filled out from reference TRBV7-3 and TRBJ1-1, the complete variable domain reads GAGVSQTPSNKVTEKGKYVELRCDPISGHTALYWYRQSLGQGPEFLIYFQGTGAADDSGLPNDRFFAVRPEGSVSTLKIQRTERGDSAVYLCASSLTGNTEAFFGQGTRLTVV.

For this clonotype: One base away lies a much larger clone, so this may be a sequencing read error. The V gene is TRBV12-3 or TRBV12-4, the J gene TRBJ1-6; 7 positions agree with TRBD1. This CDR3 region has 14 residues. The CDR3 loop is CTSRLGQANSPLHF. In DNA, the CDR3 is TGTACCAGCAGATTAGGACAGGCTAATTCACCCCTCCACTTT.

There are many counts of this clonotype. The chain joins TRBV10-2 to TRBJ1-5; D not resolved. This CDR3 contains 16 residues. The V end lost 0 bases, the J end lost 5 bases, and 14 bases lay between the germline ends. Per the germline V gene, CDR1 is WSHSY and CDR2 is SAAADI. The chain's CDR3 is CASSESDWTVDQPQHF. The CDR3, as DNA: TGCGCCAGCAGTGAGTCGGATTGGACGGTAGATCAGCCCCAGCATTTT.

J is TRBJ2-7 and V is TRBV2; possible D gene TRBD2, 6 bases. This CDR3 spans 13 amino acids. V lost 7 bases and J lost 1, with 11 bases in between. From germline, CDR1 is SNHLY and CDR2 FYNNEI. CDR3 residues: CASNRDSSYEQYF. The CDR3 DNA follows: TGTGCCAGCAACCGGGACTCTTCCTACGAGCAGTACTTC. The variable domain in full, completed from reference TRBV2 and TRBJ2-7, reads EPEVTQTPSHQVTQMGQEVILRCVPISNHLYFYWYRQILGQKVEFLVSFYNNEISEKSEIFDDQFSVERPDGSNFTLKIRSTKLEDSAMYFCASNRDSSYEQYFGPGTRLTVT.